The clone carrying this TCR beta chain was seen many times. Its antigen is as yet unknown. RNA transcripts served as the template for amplifying TCR beta CDR3 regions. RT-PCR in the first round (using the HTBI primer set) targeted the TCR CDR3. TCRdb re-called the multiplex PCR reads with MiXCR, one entry per CDR3 protein. The data show tens of thousands of distinct CDR3 sequences, about 54% seen once. The data were taken from a study of T cells in Graves' hyperthyroidism and ophthalmopathy. Findings and limits, study-wide: Most thyroid-expanded clonotypes above 0.001 were also found in blood.

CDR3 length: 15 amino acids. Germline V CDR1 and CDR2: SGHRS, YFSETQ. The junction had 3 bases not matched to a gene; V was cut back by 1 base and J by 4 bases. The V and J genes are TRBV5-1 and TRBJ2-2, with 8 bases fitting TRBD2. Sequenced input: peripheral blood or thyroid tissue (not recorded which). The receptor was isolated from a young man with Graves' hyperthyroidism. CDR3 in DNA: TGCGCCAGCAGCTTGACTGCGGGGGGCACCGGGGAGCTGTTTTTT. Its translation is CASSLTAGGTGELFF.